This T cell receptor beta chain was sequenced in a study of Graves' ophthalmopathy and Graves' hyperthyroidism. As the template, RNA transcripts were used to amplify TCR beta CDR3 regions. HTBI primers were employed in first-round RT-PCR, then a second-round multiplex PCR followed. One entry per CDR3 protein results from TCRdb running MiXCR on the multiplex PCR reads. The data contain over a million distinct CDR3 sequences, 35% to 40% of them singletons. V lost 8 bases and J 9 bases, leaving 20 bases between the germline ends. The CDR3 totals 15 residues. CDR1 is SNHLY and CDR2 is FYNNEI in the germline V gene. Study findings and constraints: Prediction of ophthalmopathy progression reached around 71% sensitivity and about 72% specificity.

This clonotype was counted many times. The antigen is not known. The chain has TRBV2 and TRBJ1-6; TRBD1 is a possible D gene (5 bases). The source is an adult man with Graves' hyperthyroidism. Sample: peripheral blood or thyroid tissue (not recorded which). CDR3 nucleotides: TGTGCCAGCCGGGGGGTCTTCGGCTGGGGTTCACCCCTCCACTTT. It codes for CASRGVFGWGSPLHF.